This TCR beta chain comes out of a study of lymphopenia after photon versus proton radiotherapy. Per the germline V gene, CDR1 is SGHTA and CDR2 is FQGTGA. With V trimmed by 5 bases and J by 8 bases, 10 bases remained unmatched. This CDR3 region has 15 residues. The assay was immunoSEQ multiplex PCR, and TCRdb's table has in-frame clones only and misses some. The sample records 150,000 or so clones, around nine tenths being singletons. The chain is built from TRBV7-3 and TRBJ2-2; 8 nucleotides align to TRBD1. This material consisted of peripheral blood, taken from a patient treated with photon-based radiotherapy. The source of this sequence is a middle-aged man with gastric cancer. CDR3 sequence reads: CASSRQGTTPGELFF. The CDR3 bases are TGTGCCAGCAGCAGACAGGGGACCACACCGGGGGAGCTGTTTTTT.